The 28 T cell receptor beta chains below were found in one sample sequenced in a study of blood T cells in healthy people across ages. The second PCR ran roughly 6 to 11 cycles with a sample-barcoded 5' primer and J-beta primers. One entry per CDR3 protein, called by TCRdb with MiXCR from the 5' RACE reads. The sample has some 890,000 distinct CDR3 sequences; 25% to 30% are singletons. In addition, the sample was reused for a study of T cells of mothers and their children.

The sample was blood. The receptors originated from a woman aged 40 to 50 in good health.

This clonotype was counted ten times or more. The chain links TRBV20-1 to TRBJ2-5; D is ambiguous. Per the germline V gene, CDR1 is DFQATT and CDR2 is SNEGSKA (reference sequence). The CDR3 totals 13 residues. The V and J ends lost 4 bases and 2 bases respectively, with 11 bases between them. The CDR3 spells CSANKLQQETQYF. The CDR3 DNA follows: TGCAGTGCTAACAAACTACAGCAAGAGACCCAGTACTTC.

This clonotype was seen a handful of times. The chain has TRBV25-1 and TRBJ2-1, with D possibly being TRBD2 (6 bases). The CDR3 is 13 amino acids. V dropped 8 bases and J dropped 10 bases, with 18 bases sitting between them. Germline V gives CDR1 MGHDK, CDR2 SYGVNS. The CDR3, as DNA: TGTGCCAGCCGAAAAGTGGCGGAGGGCGAGCAGTTCTTC. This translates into CASRKVAEGEQFF.

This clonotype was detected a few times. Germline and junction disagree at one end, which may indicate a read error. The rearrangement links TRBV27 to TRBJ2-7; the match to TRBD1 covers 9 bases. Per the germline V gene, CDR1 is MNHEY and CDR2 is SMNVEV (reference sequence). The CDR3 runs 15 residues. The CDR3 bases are TGCGCCAGCAGGATACGATGGGACAGGGCCAACGAGCAGTACTTC. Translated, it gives CASRIRWDRANEQYF.

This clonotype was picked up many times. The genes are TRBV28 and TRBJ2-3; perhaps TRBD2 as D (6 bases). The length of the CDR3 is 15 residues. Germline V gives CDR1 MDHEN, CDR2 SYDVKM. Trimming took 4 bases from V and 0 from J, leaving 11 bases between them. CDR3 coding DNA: TGTGCCAGCAGTTACCTAGCGCCAAGCACAGATACGCAGTATTTT. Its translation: CASSYLAPSTDTQYF.

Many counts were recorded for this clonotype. The CDR3 bases are TGTGCCAGCAGTCCCAGGGACAGGGATTATGAGTTCTTC. The encoded protein is CASSPRDRDYEFF. This chain links TRBV28 with TRBJ2-1; 9 bases are a match to TRBD1. With V trimmed by 5 bases and J by 14 bases, 10 bases remained unmatched. CDR1 and CDR2 from the germline V gene are MDHEN and SYDVKM. There are 13 residues in the CDR3.

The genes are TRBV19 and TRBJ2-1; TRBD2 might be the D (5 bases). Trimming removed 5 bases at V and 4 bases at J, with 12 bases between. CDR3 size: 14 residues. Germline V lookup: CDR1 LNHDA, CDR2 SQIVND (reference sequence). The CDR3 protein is CASSLSDFYNEQFF. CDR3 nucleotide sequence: TGTGCCAGTAGTCTCTCGGACTTTTACAATGAGCAGTTCTTC.

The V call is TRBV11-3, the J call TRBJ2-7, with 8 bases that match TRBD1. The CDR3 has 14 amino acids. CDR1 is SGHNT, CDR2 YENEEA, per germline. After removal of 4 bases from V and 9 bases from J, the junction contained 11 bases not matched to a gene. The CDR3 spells CASSSNRDRSRQYF. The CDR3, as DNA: TGTGCCAGCAGCTCAAACCGGGACAGGTCACGGCAGTACTTC.

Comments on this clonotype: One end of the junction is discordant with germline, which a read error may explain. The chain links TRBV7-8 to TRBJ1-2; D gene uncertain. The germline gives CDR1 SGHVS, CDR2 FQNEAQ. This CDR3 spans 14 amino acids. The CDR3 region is CTSSLAPSLYGYTF. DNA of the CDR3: TGTACCAGCAGCTTAGCTCCCAGCCTGTATGGCTACACCTTC.

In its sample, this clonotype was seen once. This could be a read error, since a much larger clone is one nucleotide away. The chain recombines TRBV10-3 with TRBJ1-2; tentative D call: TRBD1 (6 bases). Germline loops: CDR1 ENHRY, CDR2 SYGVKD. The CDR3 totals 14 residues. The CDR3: CATSSTGTNYGYTF. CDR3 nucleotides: TGTGCCACCAGTTCGACAGGTACGAACTATGGCTACACCTTC.

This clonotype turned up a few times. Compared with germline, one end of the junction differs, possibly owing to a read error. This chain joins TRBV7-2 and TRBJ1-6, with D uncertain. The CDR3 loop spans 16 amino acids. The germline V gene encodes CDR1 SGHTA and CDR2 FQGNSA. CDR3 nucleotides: TGTGCCAGCAGCCCCACCTCGTCGGCAGTAAATTCACCTCTCCACTTT. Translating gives CASSPTSSAVNSPLHF.

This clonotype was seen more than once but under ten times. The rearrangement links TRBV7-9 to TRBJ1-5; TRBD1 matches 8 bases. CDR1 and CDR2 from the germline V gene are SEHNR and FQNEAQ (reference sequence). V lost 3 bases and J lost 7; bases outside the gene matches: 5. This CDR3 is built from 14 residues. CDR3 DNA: TGTGCCAGCAGCTTTCAGGGGGCAAGCCAGCCCCAGCATTTT. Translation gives CASSFQGASQPQHF.

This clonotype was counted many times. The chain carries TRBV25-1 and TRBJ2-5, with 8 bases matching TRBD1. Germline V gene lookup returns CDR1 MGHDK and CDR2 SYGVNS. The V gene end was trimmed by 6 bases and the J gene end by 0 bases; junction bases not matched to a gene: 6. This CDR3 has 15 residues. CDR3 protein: CASRLGQGNQETQYF. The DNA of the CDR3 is TGTGCCAGCAGGCTCGGACAGGGCAACCAAGAGACCCAGTACTTC. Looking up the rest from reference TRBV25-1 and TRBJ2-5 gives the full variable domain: EADIYQTPRYLVIGTGKKITLECSQTMGHDKMYWYQQDPGMELHLIHYSYGVNSTEKGDLSSESTVSRIRTEHFPLTLESARPSHTSQYLCASRLGQGNQETQYFGPGTRLLVL.

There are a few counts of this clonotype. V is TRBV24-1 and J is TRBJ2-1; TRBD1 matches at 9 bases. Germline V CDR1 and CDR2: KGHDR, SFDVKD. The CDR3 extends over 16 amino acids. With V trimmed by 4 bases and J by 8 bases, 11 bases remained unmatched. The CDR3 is CATSEGPGQGVHEQFF. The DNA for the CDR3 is TGTGCCACCAGTGAGGGACCGGGACAGGGTGTCCATGAGCAGTTCTTC.

The DNA for the CDR3 is TGCAGTGCTAGAGACCCCTGGGGGGGAGAGACCCAGTACTTC. It yields the protein CSARDPWGGETQYF. The chain uses TRBV20-1 and TRBJ2-5; 7 bases are shared with TRBD2. The CDR3 is made up of 14 amino acids. The V gene end was trimmed by 0 bases and the J gene end by 4 bases; junction bases not matched to a gene: 5. Germline values: CDR1 DFQATT, CDR2 SNEGSKA (reference sequence).

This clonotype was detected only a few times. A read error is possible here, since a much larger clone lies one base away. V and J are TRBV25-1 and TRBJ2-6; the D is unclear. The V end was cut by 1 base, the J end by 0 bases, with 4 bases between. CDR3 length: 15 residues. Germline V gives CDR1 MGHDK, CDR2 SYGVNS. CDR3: CASSEWGSGANVLTF. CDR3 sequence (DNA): TGTGCCAGCAGTGAATGGGGCTCTGGGGCCAACGTCCTGACTTTC.

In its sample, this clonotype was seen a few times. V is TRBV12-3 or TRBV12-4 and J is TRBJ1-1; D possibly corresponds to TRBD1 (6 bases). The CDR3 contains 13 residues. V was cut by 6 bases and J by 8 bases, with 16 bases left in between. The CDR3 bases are TGTGCCAGCAGCGACGTTGGACAGAAAGAAGCTTTCTTT. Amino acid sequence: CASSDVGQKEAFF.

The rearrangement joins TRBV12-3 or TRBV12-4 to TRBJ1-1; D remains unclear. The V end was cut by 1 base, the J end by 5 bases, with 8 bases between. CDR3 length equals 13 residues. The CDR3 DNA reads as TGTGCCAGCAGTTTAGACAGCCCTACTGAAGCTTTCTTT. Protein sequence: CASSLDSPTEAFF.

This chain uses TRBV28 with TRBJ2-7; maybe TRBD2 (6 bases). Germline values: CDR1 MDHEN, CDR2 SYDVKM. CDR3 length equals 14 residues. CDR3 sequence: CACSSGGSTYEQYF. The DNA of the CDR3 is TGTGCGTGCAGTAGCGGCGGGTCCACCTACGAGCAGTACTTC.

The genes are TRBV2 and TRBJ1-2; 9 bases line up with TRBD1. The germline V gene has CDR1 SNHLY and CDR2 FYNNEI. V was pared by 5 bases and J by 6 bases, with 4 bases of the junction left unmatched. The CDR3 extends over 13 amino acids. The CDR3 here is CASSWTGANGYTF. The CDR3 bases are TGTGCCAGCAGTTGGACAGGGGCAAATGGCTACACCTTC. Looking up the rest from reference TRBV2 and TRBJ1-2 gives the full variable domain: EPEVTQTPSHQVTQMGQEVILRCVPISNHLYFYWYRQILGQKVEFLVSFYNNEISEKSEIFDDQFSVERPDGSNFTLKIRSTKLEDSAMYFCASSWTGANGYTFGSGTRLTVV.

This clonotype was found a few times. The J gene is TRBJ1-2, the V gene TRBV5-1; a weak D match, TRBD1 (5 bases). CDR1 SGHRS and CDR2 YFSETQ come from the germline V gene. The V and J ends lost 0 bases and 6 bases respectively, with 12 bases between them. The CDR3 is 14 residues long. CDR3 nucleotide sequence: TGCGCCAGCAGCTTGGAGGGGACCAGGAATGGCTACACCTTC. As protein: CASSLEGTRNGYTF.

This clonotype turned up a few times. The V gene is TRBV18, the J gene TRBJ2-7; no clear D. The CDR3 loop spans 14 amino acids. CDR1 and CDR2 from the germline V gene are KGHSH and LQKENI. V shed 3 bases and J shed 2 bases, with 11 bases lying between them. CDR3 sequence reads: CASSPELVTYEQYF. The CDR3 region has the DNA TGTGCCAGCTCACCGGAATTGGTGACCTACGAGCAGTACTTC.

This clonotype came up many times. The CDR3 nucleotides are TGTGCCAGCAGCTTGGAGTCGGGACAGGATATTTCCTACGAGCAGTACTTC. This encodes CASSLESGQDISYEQYF. The chain couples TRBV5-6 to TRBJ2-7; 8 bases agree with TRBD1. Germline V gene sequence: CDR1 SGHDT, CDR2 YYEEEE. Trimming at V came to 0 bases and at J to 1 base, leaving 9 bases not matched to a gene. The CDR3 has 17 residues.

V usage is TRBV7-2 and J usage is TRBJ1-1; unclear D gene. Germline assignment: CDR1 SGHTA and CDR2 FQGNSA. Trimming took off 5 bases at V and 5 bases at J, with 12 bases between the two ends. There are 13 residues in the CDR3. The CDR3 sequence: CASSLSSETEAFF. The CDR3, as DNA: TGTGCCAGCAGCCTATCGTCGGAAACTGAAGCTTTCTTT.

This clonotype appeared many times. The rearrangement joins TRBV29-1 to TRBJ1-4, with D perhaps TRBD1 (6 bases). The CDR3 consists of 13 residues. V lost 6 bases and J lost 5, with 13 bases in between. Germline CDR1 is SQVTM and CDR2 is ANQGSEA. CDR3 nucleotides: TGCAGCGTACAGGGACGGGTGAATGAAAAACTGTTTTTT. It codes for CSVQGRVNEKLFF. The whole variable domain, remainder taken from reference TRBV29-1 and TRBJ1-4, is SAVISQKPSRDICQRGTSLTIQCQVDSQVTMMFWYRQQPGQSLTLIATANQGSEATYESGFVIDKFPISRPNLTFSTLTVSNMSPEDSSIYLCSVQGRVNEKLFFGSGTQLSVL.

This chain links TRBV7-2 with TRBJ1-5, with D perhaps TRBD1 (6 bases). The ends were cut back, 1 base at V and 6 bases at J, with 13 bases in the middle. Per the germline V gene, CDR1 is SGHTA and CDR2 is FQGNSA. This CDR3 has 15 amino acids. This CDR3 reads CASSLVRQGSQPQHF. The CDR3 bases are TGTGCCAGCAGCTTAGTCAGGCAGGGGAGTCAGCCCCAGCATTTT.

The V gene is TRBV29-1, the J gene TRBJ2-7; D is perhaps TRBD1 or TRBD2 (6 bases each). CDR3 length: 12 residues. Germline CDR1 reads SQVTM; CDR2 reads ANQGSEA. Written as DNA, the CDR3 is TGCAGTGTCTACGGGGGCGCCTACGAGCAGTACTTC. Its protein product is CSVYGGAYEQYF.

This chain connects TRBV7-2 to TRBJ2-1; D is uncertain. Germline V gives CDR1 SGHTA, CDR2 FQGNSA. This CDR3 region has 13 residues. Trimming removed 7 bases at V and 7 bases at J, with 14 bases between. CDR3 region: CASIPVRLNEQFF. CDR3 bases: TGTGCCAGCATCCCCGTCCGGTTGAATGAGCAGTTCTTC.

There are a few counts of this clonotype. The CDR3 nucleotides are TGTGCCAGCAGTCTTACCGGGACAGGGGCTTTGTTCTTC. Its protein product is CASSLTGTGALFF. The V gene is TRBV28, the J gene TRBJ2-1; 10 bases fit TRBD1. Per germline, CDR1 MDHEN and CDR2 SYDVKM. V was clipped by 5 bases and J by 15 bases; unmatched bases: 10. This CDR3 is built from 13 residues. The whole variable domain, filled in from reference TRBV28 and TRBJ2-1, reads DVKVTQSSRYLVKRTGEKVFLECVQDMDHENMFWYRQDPGLGLRLIYFSYDVKMKEKGDIPEGYSVSREKKERFSLILESASTNQTSMYLCASSLTGTGALFFGPGTRLTVL.